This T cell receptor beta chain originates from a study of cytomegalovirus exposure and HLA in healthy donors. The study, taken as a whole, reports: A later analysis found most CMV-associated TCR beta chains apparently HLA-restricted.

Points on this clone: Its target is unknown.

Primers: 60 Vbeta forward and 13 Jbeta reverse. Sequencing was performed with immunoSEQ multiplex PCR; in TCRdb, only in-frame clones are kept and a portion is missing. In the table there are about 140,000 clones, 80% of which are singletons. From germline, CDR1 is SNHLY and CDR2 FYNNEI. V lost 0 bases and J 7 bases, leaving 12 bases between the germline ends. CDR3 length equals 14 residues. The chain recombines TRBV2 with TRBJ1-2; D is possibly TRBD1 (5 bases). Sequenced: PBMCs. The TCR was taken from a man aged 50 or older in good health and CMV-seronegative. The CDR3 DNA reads TGTGCCAGCAGTGAAGCGGATGTTGGGGCTGGCTACACCTTC. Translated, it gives CASSEADVGAGYTF. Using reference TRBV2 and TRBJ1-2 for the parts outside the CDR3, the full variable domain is EPEVTQTPSHQVTQMGQEVILRCVPISNHLYFYWYRQILGQKVEFLVSFYNNEISEKSEIFDDQFSVERPDGSNFTLKIRSTKLEDSAMYFCASSEADVGAGYTFGSGTRLTVV.